The 27 T cell receptor beta chains reported below all come from one sample, sequenced in a study of cytomegalovirus exposure and HLA in healthy donors (dated by TCRdb to about 2017). Libraries came from the immunoSEQ multiplex PCR assay. A mixture of 60 forward primers for TCR Vbeta segments and 13 reverse primers for TCR Jbeta segments was used in the multiplex PCR. The immuneACCESS repertoire file appears here via TCRdb, limited to in-frame rearrangements. These files lack a portion of the clones; in checked studies, under half of the deficit traces to unresolved V genes, and the cause of the others is not known. This sample holds some 180,000 clones; roughly 87% were observed only once. The ten largest account for approximately 0.23% of the sample. The sequenced material came from PBMCs. Receptors originate from a girl less than two years old in good health and CMV-seronegative.

The chain couples TRBV27 to TRBJ2-3; 10 bases fit TRBD2. Germline values: CDR1 MNHEY, CDR2 SMNVEV (reference sequence). J was trimmed by 0 bases and V by 4 bases; bases with no gene match: 7. CDR3 length equals 17 residues. CDR3 sequence: CASSSRTSGTSTDTQYF. CDR3 coding DNA: TGTGCCAGCAGTTCGAGGACTAGCGGAACTAGCACAGATACGCAGTATTTT.

CDR3 sequence (DNA): TGTGCCAGTATGGCGGGTAGTGCAGCTAGTTTTCAGCAGTACTTC. Protein product: CASMAGSAASFQQYF. V and J are TRBV19 and TRBJ2-5, with D tentatively TRBD2 (5 bases). Trimming pared 7 bases from V and 11 bases from J, leaving 26 bases between. The CDR3 runs to 15 residues. Germline CDR1 and CDR2: LNHDA and SQIVND (reference sequence).

Details on this clone: Other DNA sequences in the sample encode the same CDR3. The chain combines TRBV7-2 with TRBJ2-5; TRBD2 aligns across 10 bases. After removal of 5 bases from V and 5 bases from J, the junction contained 14 bases not matched to a gene. The CDR3 is 17 amino acids. Germline CDR1 reads SGHTA; CDR2 reads FQGNSA. Here the CDR3 reads CASSQLVASGSGETQYF. CDR3 bases: TGTGCCAGCAGCCAATTAGTCGCTAGCGGGAGTGGGGAGACCCAGTACTTC.

This chain connects TRBV5-4 to TRBJ2-3; D is undetermined. The CDR3 is 15 amino acids. Germline V lookup: CDR1 SGHNT, CDR2 YYREEE (reference sequence). Trimming shortened V by 0 bases and J by 7 bases, and 15 bases separated the two germline ends. The CDR3 protein is CASSLVLGVLNTQYF. CDR3 DNA sequence: TGTGCCAGCAGCTTGGTCCTAGGAGTTCTCAATACGCAGTATTTT.

The V and J genes are TRBV30 and TRBJ1-5; TRBD1 might be the D (6 bases). Germline CDR1 is GTSNPN and CDR2 is SVGIG (reference sequence). V lost 3 bases to trimming and J lost 7 bases, with 16 bases between them. This CDR3 has 14 residues. CDR3: CAWSLTGLEQPQHF. The CDR3 DNA reads as TGTGCCTGGAGCCTCACAGGGCTCGAACAGCCCCAGCATTTT.

This rearrangement joins TRBV19 to TRBJ2-3, with TRBD1 identical over 8 bases. Per the germline V gene, CDR1 is LNHDA and CDR2 is SQIVND (reference sequence). This CDR3 is built from 14 residues. The ends lost 5 bases at V and 4 bases at J; junction bases unmatched: 5. DNA for the CDR3: TGTGCCAGTAGTGGAAGACAGGGGTCAGATACGCAGTATTTT. Its translation: CASSGRQGSDTQYF.

There are a few counts of this clone. The chain links TRBV5-6 to TRBJ1-1, with 7 bases lining up with TRBD1. From germline, CDR1 is SGHDT and CDR2 YYEEEE. This CDR3 is built from 13 residues. The ends lost 2 bases at V and 11 bases at J; junction bases unmatched: 9. The CDR3 spells CASSFTPDRRAFF. CDR3 nucleotide sequence: TGTGCCAGCAGCTTTACCCCGGACAGGAGGGCTTTCTTT. The whole variable domain, remainder taken from reference TRBV5-6 and TRBJ1-1, is DAGVTQSPTHLIKTRGQQVTLRCSPKSGHDTVSWYQQALGQGPQFIFQYYEEEERQRGNFPDRFSGHQFPNYSSELNVNALLLGDSALYLCASSFTPDRRAFFGQGTRLTVV.

This rearrangement joins TRBV2 to TRBJ2-5; possibly TRBD1 for D (5 bases). The CDR3 length is 12 residues. Per germline, CDR1 SNHLY and CDR2 FYNNEI. V was cut by 4 bases and J by 3 bases, with 6 bases left in between. The DNA for the CDR3 is TGTGCCAGCAGTGGCAGGGAAGAGACCCAGTACTTC. As protein: CASSGREETQYF.

The chain couples TRBV21-1 to TRBJ2-1; TRBD2, as called in the table, went unchecked against the DNA. TRBV21-1 is a known pseudogene. The CDR3 is 19 residues long. The CDR3 DNA sequence: TGTGCCAGCAAAATCTGGGATTCCTATAAGCGGGATTCATACAATGAGCAGTTCTTC. This gives the protein CASKIWDSYKRDSYNEQFF.

The genes are TRBV6-5 and TRBJ1-2, with 9 nucleotides matching TRBD1. Germline values: CDR1 MNHEY, CDR2 SVGAGI. CDR3 length: 14 amino acids. V shed 2 bases and J 5 bases; nucleotides not matched to a gene: 3. The CDR3 spells CASSYTGTGYGYTF. The DNA of the CDR3 is TGTGCCAGCAGTTACACCGGGACAGGGTATGGCTACACCTTC.

This rearrangement joins TRBV6-5 to TRBJ2-6; maybe TRBD2 (5 bases). Germline V lookup: CDR1 MNHEY, CDR2 SVGAGI. The CDR3 is 15 amino acids. V was clipped by 2 bases and J by 3 bases, with 8 bases between them. The CDR3 bases are TGTGCCAGCAGTTACATCGGGGTTGGGGCCAACGTCCTGACTTTC. It is translated as CASSYIGVGANVLTF.

The chain uses TRBV4-2 and TRBJ2-1; 7 bases align to TRBD2. The CDR3 consists of 13 residues. The germline CDR1 and CDR2 sequences are LGHNA and YNFKEQ. V was clipped by 0 bases and J by 10 bases; unmatched bases: 3. CDR3 in amino acids: CASSQDRRGEQFF. DNA for the CDR3: TGTGCCAGCAGCCAAGATCGGCGGGGGGAGCAGTTCTTC.

The rearrangement links TRBV5-8 to TRBJ2-1; 7 bases fit TRBD2. Germline V gene lookup returns CDR1 SGHTS and CDR2 YDEGEE. V lost 0 bases to trimming and J lost 2 bases; unmatched junction nucleotides: 2. This CDR3 spans 15 amino acids. In nucleotides, the CDR3 is TGTGCCAGCAGCTTGGGGGAGGGCCCCTACAATGAGCAGTTCTTC. Translating it yields CASSLGEGPYNEQFF.

A note on this clone: Other nucleotide sequences from this sample produce the same CDR3. This sequence joins TRBV5-1 and TRBJ2-3, with a tentative D call TRBD2 (5 bases). Trimming removed 0 bases at V and 4 bases at J, with 9 bases between. Looked up from germline, CDR1 is SGHRS and CDR2 is YFSETQ. The CDR3 extends over 14 amino acids. The DNA of the CDR3 is TGCGCCAGCAGCTTGGGTGCGGGTGCAGATACGCAGTATTTT. Amino acids: CASSLGAGADTQYF.

The chain uses TRBV2 and TRBJ2-3, with D possibly TRBD2 on 6 matching bases. Trimming pared 6 bases from V and 3 bases from J, leaving 13 bases between. The length of the CDR3 is 14 residues. CDR1 and CDR2 from the germline V gene are SNHLY and FYNNEI. The CDR3 loop reads CASRADGGTDTQYF. The DNA of the CDR3 is TGTGCCAGCAGAGCCGACGGGGGAACAGATACGCAGTATTTT.

This chain joins TRBV29-1 and TRBJ2-2, with 9 bases identical to TRBD1. Germline lookup yields CDR1 SQVTM and CDR2 ANQGSEA. The V and J ends lost 5 bases and 6 bases, in that order; junction bases with no gene match: 4. The CDR3 extends over 13 amino acids. CDR3 region: CSVLTGGPGELFF. The CDR3 region has the DNA TGCAGCGTTTTGACAGGGGGTCCCGGGGAGCTGTTTTTT.

The V and J genes are TRBV5-4 and TRBJ2-5, with D hard to call. V was clipped by 4 bases and J by 4 bases, with 14 bases between them. Germline assignment: CDR1 SGHNT and CDR2 YYREEE (reference sequence). CDR3 size: 14 residues. The CDR3 coding sequence is TGTGCCAGCAGCCCGGAATTGGAGAGAGAGACCCAGTACTTC. It encodes CASSPELERETQYF.

J is TRBJ2-7 and V is TRBV9, with TRBD2 matching over 7 bases. This CDR3 region has 14 residues. With V trimmed by 0 bases and J by 5 bases, 5 bases remained unmatched. Germline CDR1 and CDR2: SGDLS and YYNGEE. The CDR3 nucleotides read TGTGCCAGCAGCGTAGGGGCGGGAGTTAACGAGCAGTACTTC. It is translated as CASSVGAGVNEQYF.

The CDR3 DNA reads as TGTGCCAGCAGTTCAGGCGAGTACCGTACGAGGTACTTC. Translated: CASSSGEYRTRYF. V gene TRBV6-1 combines with J gene TRBJ2-7; D ambiguous. The V gene lost 5 bases and the J gene lost 12 bases, with 20 bases spanning the gap. In germline, CDR1 is MNHNS, CDR2 SASEGT. The CDR3 length is 13 residues.

The chain couples TRBV10-2 to TRBJ2-5, with 8 bases aligning to TRBD2. CDR1 and CDR2 (germline): WSHSY, SAAADI. This CDR3 is 15 amino acids long. The ends lost 3 bases at V and 5 bases at J; junction bases unmatched: 8. The CDR3 nucleotides read TGCGCCAGCAGTGAAAGCGGAGCGGGGGTTGAGACCCAGTACTTC. Translating it yields CASSESGAGVETQYF.

V usage is TRBV30 and J usage is TRBJ2-3; tentatively, D is TRBD2 (6 bases). The V end was cut by 2 bases, the J end by 4 bases, with 10 bases between. Germline CDR1 is GTSNPN and CDR2 is SVGIG (reference sequence). The CDR3 loop spans 13 amino acids. CDR3 in amino acids: CAWSLGGPDTQYF. The CDR3 nucleotides are TGTGCCTGGAGTCTGGGGGGACCAGATACGCAGTATTTT.

The gene calls are TRBV6-4 and TRBJ2-1; perhaps TRBD1 as D (5 bases). The CDR3 runs 13 residues. From germline, CDR1 is MRHNA and CDR2 SNTAGT. Trimming left V 0 bases short and J 5 bases short, with 5 bases between. The CDR3 region is CASSDSDNNEQFF. The DNA for the CDR3 is TGTGCCAGCAGTGACTCGGACAACAATGAGCAGTTCTTC.

This chain uses TRBV19 with TRBJ2-1, with D possibly matching TRBD2 (6 bases). CDR1 and CDR2 from the germline V gene are LNHDA and SQIVND (reference sequence). The CDR3 is 14 amino acids. V was pared by 4 bases and J by 2 bases, with 9 bases between. The CDR3 sequence: CASSTGLPYNEQFF. As DNA, the CDR3 is TGTGCCAGTAGTACGGGACTTCCCTACAATGAGCAGTTCTTC.

This sequence joins TRBV30 and TRBJ1-2; tentative D call: TRBD1 (6 bases). The CDR3 is 13 amino acids. Germline V CDR1 and CDR2: GTSNPN, SVGIG (reference sequence). Between the trimmed V and J ends, which lost 0 bases and 8 bases, there was a span of 13 bases. CDR3 sequence: CAWSVRGAGGYTF. CDR3 sequence (DNA): TGTGCCTGGAGTGTACGGGGGGCTGGGGGCTACACCTTC.

This chain uses TRBV27 with TRBJ2-7, with a tentative D call TRBD1 (5 bases). V lost 6 bases and J lost 3, with 15 bases in between. This CDR3 is built from 14 residues. CDR1 and CDR2 (germline): MNHEY, SMNVEV (reference sequence). The CDR3 is CASRDIDRFYEQYF. Written as DNA, the CDR3 is TGTGCCAGCAGGGACATTGATCGGTTCTACGAGCAGTACTTC.

The rearrangement joins TRBV7-9 to TRBJ2-2; 7 nucleotides agree with TRBD1. After removal of 6 bases from V and 6 bases from J, the junction contained 13 bases not matched to a gene. The V gene's germline CDR1 is SEHNR and CDR2 FQNEAQ (reference sequence). This CDR3 comprises 16 residues. CDR3 sequence (DNA): TGTGCCAGCAGTGGAGCCTTCGGGACAGTTGCCGGGGAGCTGTTTTTT. This encodes CASSGAFGTVAGELFF.

This chain joins TRBV9 and TRBJ2-5, with a possible D match to TRBD2 (6 bases). This CDR3 is 15 amino acids long. The ends were cut back, 1 base at V and 3 bases at J, with 13 bases in the middle. Germline loops: CDR1 SGDLS, CDR2 YYNGEE. Here the CDR3 reads CASSVSPGTEETQYF. CDR3 in DNA: TGTGCCAGCAGCGTATCTCCAGGGACTGAAGAGACCCAGTACTTC.